The 15 T cell receptor beta chains below were found in one sample sequenced in a study of shared clonotypes between healthy human individuals. Terminally differentiated effector memory CD45RA+ cells were excluded from the naive CD8 cells, which were CD45RO-negative and positively selected for CCR7. TCRdb's table, derived via immunoSEQ multiplex PCR, lists solely in-frame clones and lacks some. The sample lists 700,000 to 950,000 clones, roughly 96% seen once, with approximately 0.2% in the top ten. The sample was naive CD8+ T cells sorted from blood. The receptors come from a man in his thirties or forties in good health.

This chain joins TRBV6-5 and TRBJ2-3; D is possibly TRBD1 (7 bases). Germline CDR1 reads MNHEY; CDR2 reads SVGAGI. The V end lost 5 bases, the J end lost 6 bases, and 9 bases lay between the germline ends. The CDR3 contains 12 residues. The DNA of the CDR3 is TGTGCCAGCAGTCAGGGGGGCGATACGCAGTATTTT. It translates to CASSQGGDTQYF.

V usage is TRBV28 and J usage is TRBJ2-7, with 7 bases lining up with TRBD2. This CDR3 has 14 residues. The V gene end was trimmed by 5 bases and the J gene end by 2 bases; junction bases not matched to a gene: 6. Germline-derived CDR1 and CDR2 are MDHEN and SYDVKM. CDR3 DNA: TGTGCCAGCAGTCTCCGGGACTATCCCTACGAGCAGTACTTC. It encodes CASSLRDYPYEQYF.

V usage is TRBV15 and J usage is TRBJ2-6; D remains unclear. Looked up from germline, CDR1 is LNHNV and CDR2 is YYDKDF (reference sequence). Trimming cost V 5 bases and J 0 bases, with 2 bases left between them. The CDR3 is made up of 13 amino acids. CDR3 nucleotides: TGTGCCACCAGCCTCTCTGGGGCCAACGTCCTGACTTTC. Translated, it gives CATSLSGANVLTF.

For the CDR3, the DNA is TGCAGCGCGACAGCTAGCTACGAGCAGTACTTC. It codes for CSATASYEQYF. The gene calls are TRBV29-1 and TRBJ2-7; a possible D gene is TRBD1 (5 bases). The CDR3 extends over 11 amino acids. V was clipped by 7 bases and J by 3 bases, with 10 bases between them. Germline assignment: CDR1 SQVTM and CDR2 ANQGSEA.

For this clone: One end of the junction does not line up with germline, which may come from a read error. CDR3: CATSSESGTGLVNDGYTF. The CDR3 DNA sequence: TGTGCCACCAGCAGCGAAAGCGGGACAGGTTTAGTTAACGATGGCTACACCTTC. This chain connects TRBV15 to TRBJ1-2; 8 positions agree with TRBD1. This CDR3 is built from 18 residues. Looked up from germline, CDR1 is LNHNV and CDR2 is YYDKDF (reference sequence).

The V and J genes are TRBV2 and TRBJ2-3, with unresolved D. The CDR3 covers 10 residues. The V gene's germline CDR1 is SNHLY and CDR2 FYNNEI. V was cut by 10 bases and J by 4 bases, with 6 bases left in between. For the CDR3, the DNA is TGTGCCACCATAGCAGATACGCAGTATTTT. This translates into CATIADTQYF.

The chain links TRBV27 to TRBJ2-1; weak D call: TRBD2 (5 bases). The length of the CDR3 is 14 residues. Per the germline V gene, CDR1 is MNHEY and CDR2 is SMNVEV (reference sequence). Trimming shortened V by 3 bases and J by 8 bases, and 14 bases separated the two germline ends. CDR3 protein: CASSFSPSSDEQFF. The CDR3 DNA is TGTGCCAGCAGTTTCTCTCCTAGCTCGGATGAGCAGTTCTTC.

V is TRBV7-3 and J is TRBJ2-1; 9 bases line up with TRBD2. The germline CDR1 and CDR2 sequences are SGHTA and FQGTGA. V was clipped by 4 bases and J by 8 bases; unmatched bases: 6. This CDR3 contains 14 residues. The CDR3 is CASSSGLAKDEQFF. The CDR3 DNA sequence: TGTGCCAGCAGCTCCGGACTAGCGAAAGATGAGCAGTTCTTC. The whole variable domain, filled in from reference TRBV7-3 and TRBJ2-1, reads GAGVSQTPSNKVTEKGKYVELRCDPISGHTALYWYRQSLGQGPEFLIYFQGTGAADDSGLPNDRFFAVRPEGSVSTLKIQRTERGDSAVYLCASSSGLAKDEQFFGPGTRLTVL.

This chain connects TRBV18 to TRBJ1-4; a possible D gene is TRBD1 (5 bases). CDR3 size: 17 residues. Trimming pared 6 bases from V and 4 bases from J, leaving 21 bases between. In germline, CDR1 is KGHSH, CDR2 LQKENI. CDR3 in amino acids: CASSRRAGEAVNEKLFF. CDR3 nucleotide sequence: TGTGCCAGCTCCCGCAGGGCCGGCGAGGCAGTTAATGAAAAACTGTTTTTT.

The gene calls are TRBV19 and TRBJ2-3; D gene unclear. Germline-derived CDR1 and CDR2 are LNHDA and SQIVND (reference sequence). The V gene lost 4 bases and the J gene lost 1 base, with 12 bases spanning the gap. CDR3 length: 15 amino acids. The CDR3 DNA is TGTGCCAGTAGTACGCTGGCCGTCGGCACAGATACGCAGTATTTT. Translated, it gives CASSTLAVGTDTQYF.

The chain employs TRBV15 and TRBJ2-3; TRBD2 matches at 8 bases. The CDR3 runs to 14 residues. The V segment lost 3 bases and the J segment 3 bases; nucleotides outside the gene matches: 2. Germline assignment: CDR1 LNHNV and CDR2 YYDKDF (reference sequence). The CDR3, as DNA: TGTGCCACCAGCAGTCGGGAGGGGACAGATACGCAGTATTTT. It codes for CATSSREGTDTQYF.

The rearrangement uses TRBV28 and TRBJ2-3; D not resolved. Germline V CDR1 and CDR2: MDHEN, SYDVKM. The CDR3 length is 14 residues. V lost 3 bases to trimming and J lost 4 bases, with 11 bases between them. The CDR3, as DNA: TGTGCCAGCAGTTTGTCCATCCCCCCAGATACGCAGTATTTT. Translated: CASSLSIPPDTQYF.

In its sample, this clone was seen once. The chain has TRBV9 and TRBJ1-2; D unresolved. From germline, CDR1 is SGDLS and CDR2 YYNGEE. This CDR3 comprises 16 residues. Trimming shortened V by 4 bases and J by 0 bases, and 16 bases separated the two germline ends. CDR3 in DNA: TGTGCCAGCAGCATCCACCTCTCCGGAGCTAACTATGGCTACACCTTC. As protein: CASSIHLSGANYGYTF.

The chain employs TRBV20-1 and TRBJ1-5, with no clear D. Germline CDR1 DFQATT, CDR2 SNEGSKA (reference sequence). Trimming shortened V by 6 bases and J by 7 bases, and 10 bases separated the two germline ends. This CDR3 spans 11 amino acids. The CDR3 nucleotides read TGCAGTGCAAAAACGGGACAGCCCCAGCATTTT. Its protein is CSAKTGQPQHF.

The gene calls are TRBV11-3 and TRBJ2-1; TRBD1 aligns across 7 bases. Germline-derived CDR1 and CDR2 are SGHNT and YENEEA. This CDR3 is built from 14 residues. With V trimmed by 3 bases and J by 3 bases, 2 bases remained unmatched. This CDR3 is CASSFGDSYNEQFF. Here the CDR3 DNA reads TGTGCCAGCAGCTTTGGGGACAGCTACAATGAGCAGTTCTTC.